This T cell receptor beta chain originates from a study of T cell responses to AZD1222 COVID-19 vaccine. The study, taken as a whole, reports: Across spike, vaccine-associated CD4 TCRs were found, dominant at 160-218 and 743-854.

This clone showed up just once. What it recognizes is unknown. The CDR3 consists of 16 residues. The ends lost 2 bases at V and 2 bases at J; junction bases unmatched: 7. CDR1 is SNHLY and CDR2 is FYNNEI in the germline V gene. Clones were read by immunoSEQ multiplex PCR, and TCRdb kept only the in-frame ones, dropping some. The repertoire holds over 100,000 clones, with about 90% as singletons. The V call is TRBV2, the J call TRBJ2-7; 9 bases align to TRBD1. This TCR was sampled from an adult who received the AZD1222 COVID-19 vaccine. Sequences were derived from peripheral blood, sampled 28 days after the second AZD1222 dose. The chain's CDR3 is CASSEYRDRVTYEQYF. In DNA form, the CDR3 reads TGTGCCAGCAGTGAATACCGGGACAGGGTTACCTACGAGCAGTACTTC.